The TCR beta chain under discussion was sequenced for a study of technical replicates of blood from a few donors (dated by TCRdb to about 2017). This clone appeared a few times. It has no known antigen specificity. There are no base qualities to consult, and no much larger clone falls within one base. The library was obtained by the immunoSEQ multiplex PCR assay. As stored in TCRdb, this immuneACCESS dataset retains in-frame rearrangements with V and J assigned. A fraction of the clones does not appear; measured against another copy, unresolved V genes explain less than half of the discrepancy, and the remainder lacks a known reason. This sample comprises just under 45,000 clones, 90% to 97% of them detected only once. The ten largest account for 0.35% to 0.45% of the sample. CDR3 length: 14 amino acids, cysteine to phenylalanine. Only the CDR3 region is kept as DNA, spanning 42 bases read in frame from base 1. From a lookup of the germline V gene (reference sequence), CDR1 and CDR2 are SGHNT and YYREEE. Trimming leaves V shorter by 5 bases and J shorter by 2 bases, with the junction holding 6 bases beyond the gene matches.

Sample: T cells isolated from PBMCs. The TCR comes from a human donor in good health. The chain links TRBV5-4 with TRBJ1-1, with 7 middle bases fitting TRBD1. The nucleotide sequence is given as TGTGCCAGCAGTCTGGACAGGAGAAACACTGAAGCTTTCTTT. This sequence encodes CASSLDRRNTEAFF.